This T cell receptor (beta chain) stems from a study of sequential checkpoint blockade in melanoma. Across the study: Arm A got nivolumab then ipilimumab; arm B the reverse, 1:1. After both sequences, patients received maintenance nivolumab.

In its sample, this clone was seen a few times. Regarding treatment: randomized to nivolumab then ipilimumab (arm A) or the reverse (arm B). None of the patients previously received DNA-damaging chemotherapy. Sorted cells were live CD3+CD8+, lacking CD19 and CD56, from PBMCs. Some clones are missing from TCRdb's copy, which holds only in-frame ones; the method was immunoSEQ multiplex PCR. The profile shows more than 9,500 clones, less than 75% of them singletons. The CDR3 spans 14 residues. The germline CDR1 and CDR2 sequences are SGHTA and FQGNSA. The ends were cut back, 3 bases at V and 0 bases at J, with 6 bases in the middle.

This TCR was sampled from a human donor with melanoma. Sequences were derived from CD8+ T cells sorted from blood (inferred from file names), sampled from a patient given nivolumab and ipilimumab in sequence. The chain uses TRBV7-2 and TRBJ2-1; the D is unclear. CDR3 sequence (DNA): TGTGCCAGCAGCTTTGTTAGCTCCTACAATGAGCAGTTCTTC. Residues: CASSFVSSYNEQFF.